A single sample is the source of the 26 T cell receptor beta chains below, sequenced in a study of shared clonotypes between healthy human individuals. Generated by immunoSEQ multiplex PCR, the TCRdb table keeps only in-frame clones and is missing some. The repertoire holds about 2 million clones, over 85% seen once, with approximately 1% in the top ten. CD8 cells classed as naive were CD45RO-negative and positively selected for CCR7, excluding terminally differentiated effector memory CD45RA+ cells. The specimen sequenced was naive CD8+ T cells sorted from blood. The receptors here all came from a man between 18 and 29 years old in good health.

The V gene is TRBV6-5, the J gene TRBJ1-5; a weak D match, TRBD1 (5 bases). Germline V CDR1 and CDR2: MNHEY, SVGAGI. The CDR3 extends over 16 amino acids. The V end was cut by 4 bases, the J end by 2 bases, with 15 bases between. The CDR3 loop reads CASSFPPGKGNQPQHF. The CDR3 DNA is TGTGCCAGCAGTTTCCCACCAGGGAAGGGCAATCAGCCCCAGCATTTT.

The J gene is TRBJ2-1, the V gene TRBV5-5; 11 nucleotides agree with TRBD1. J was trimmed by 3 bases and V by 4 bases; bases with no gene match: 3. Per germline, CDR1 SGHKS and CDR2 YYEKEE (reference sequence). The CDR3 totals 15 residues. For the CDR3, the DNA is TGTGCCAGCAGCATGGGACAGGGGGTCTACAATGAGCAGTTCTTC. Translated: CASSMGQGVYNEQFF.

This chain connects TRBV6-5 to TRBJ1-5, with D unresolved. Trimming stripped 4 bases from V and 1 base from J, with 8 bases between. CDR3 length equals 14 residues. In germline, CDR1 is MNHEY, CDR2 SVGAGI. The CDR3 nucleotides are TGTGCCAGCAGTTCCAGTCTGAGCAATCAGCCCCAGCATTTT. Translation gives CASSSSLSNQPQHF.

The V call is TRBV27, the J call TRBJ2-7; D possibly uses TRBD1 or TRBD2 (5 bases each). The CDR3 sequence is 15 residues long. The germline CDR1 and CDR2 sequences are MNHEY and SMNVEV (reference sequence). Deletions cut 7 bases from V and 6 bases from J, with 22 bases between. CDR3 sequence reads: CASTGHNSGTREQYF. CDR3 sequence (DNA): TGTGCCAGCACTGGGCACAATTCCGGGACCCGCGAGCAGTACTTC.

The chain is built from TRBV9 and TRBJ2-7; 7 bases line up with TRBD2. V shed 5 bases, J shed 7 bases, and the junction held 6 bases outside the gene matches. This CDR3 has 12 amino acids. Germline CDR1 reads SGDLS; CDR2 reads YYNGEE. CDR3 nucleotides: TGTGCCAGCAGTCACGGGGGAGGGGAGCAGTACTTC. As protein: CASSHGGGEQYF.

V and J are TRBV19 and TRBJ2-7; D is ambiguous. Germline V CDR1 and CDR2: LNHDA, SQIVND (reference sequence). V was trimmed by 0 bases and J by 3 bases, leaving 9 bases between them. The CDR3 is made up of 14 amino acids. CDR3 sequence (DNA): TGTGCCAGTAGTATAGATTCAAGATTCTACGAGCAGTACTTC. Protein sequence: CASSIDSRFYEQYF.

This chain uses TRBV21-1 with TRBJ2-1. TRBV21-1 is labeled a pseudogene. The CDR3 length is 14 residues. The CDR3 DNA reads as TGTGCCAGCAGCAAAGAGCAGGAGTGGAATGAGCAGTTCTTC. Its translation: CASSKEQEWNEQFF.

This chain links TRBV12-5 with TRBJ2-1; 9 positions agree with TRBD2. Germline V gene sequence: CDR1 LGHNT, CDR2 FRNRAP. Losses at the gene ends were 0 bases for V and 8 bases for J; bases not matched to a gene: 14. This CDR3 spans 18 amino acids. This CDR3 reads CASGLVALAGNPLDEQFF. CDR3 in DNA: TGTGCTAGTGGTTTGGTAGCGCTAGCGGGGAACCCGCTGGATGAGCAGTTCTTC.

The CDR3 here is CASSQDSGASYEQYF. Here the CDR3 DNA reads TGCGCCAGCAGCCAAGATTCAGGGGCTTCCTACGAGCAGTACTTC. This chain uses TRBV4-1 with TRBJ2-7, with a weak D call TRBD1 (6 bases). The ends were cut back, 0 bases at V and 1 base at J, with 10 bases in the middle. The CDR3 is 15 residues long. CDR1 is MGHRA, CDR2 YSYEKL, per germline.

The rearrangement uses TRBV4-3 and TRBJ2-7; D unresolved. V was clipped by 0 bases and J by 2 bases, with 8 bases between them. CDR1 and CDR2 from the germline V gene are LGHNA and YSLEER. This CDR3 has 14 residues. The CDR3 DNA reads as TGCGCCAGCAGCCAAGATATCGGAACCTACGAGCAGTACTTC. It specifies CASSQDIGTYEQYF.

CDR3 amino acids: CASGPMNTEAFF. In DNA form, the CDR3 reads TGTGCCAGCGGTCCAATGAACACTGAAGCTTTCTTT. V is TRBV11-2 and J is TRBJ1-1; D remains ambiguous. The CDR3 extends over 12 amino acids. Germline CDR1 SGHAT, CDR2 FQNNGV. V lost 8 bases to trimming and J lost 0 bases, with 7 bases between them. The complete variable domain, with remaining parts taken from reference TRBV11-2 and TRBJ1-1, reads EAGVAQSPRYKIIEKRQSVAFWCNPISGHATLYWYQQILGQGPKLLIQFQNNGVVDDSQLPKDRFSAERLKGVDSTLKIQPAKLEDSAVYLCASGPMNTEAFFGQGTRLTVV.

The rearrangement uses TRBV7-9 and TRBJ2-1; D is tentatively TRBD1 or TRBD2 (5 bases each). This CDR3 has 17 amino acids. CDR1 and CDR2 (germline): SEHNR, FQNEAQ (reference sequence). V lost 1 base and J lost 8, with 21 bases in between. The CDR3 sequence is CASSLGAEGSVSDEQFF. The CDR3 region has the DNA TGTGCCAGCAGCTTAGGGGCCGAGGGGTCGGTCTCGGATGAGCAGTTCTTC. The full variable domain, rest sourced from reference TRBV7-9 and TRBJ2-1, is DTGVSQNPRHKITKRGQNVTFRCDPISEHNRLYWYRQTLGQGPEFLTYFQNEAQLEKSRLLSDRFSAERPKGSFSTLEIQRTEQGDSAMYLCASSLGAEGSVSDEQFFGPGTRLTVL.

The chain links TRBV28 to TRBJ1-6, with D perhaps TRBD1 (5 bases). CDR1 is MDHEN and CDR2 is SYDVKM in the germline V gene. V was cut by 1 base and J by 10 bases, with 11 bases left in between. The CDR3 runs 14 residues. DNA for the CDR3: TGTGCCAGCAGTTTATCGGGGGTAAGGTCACCCCTCCACTTT. Translating gives CASSLSGVRSPLHF. The full variable domain, in which reference TRBV28 and TRBJ1-6 provide the parts outside the CDR3, is DVKVTQSSRYLVKRTGEKVFLECVQDMDHENMFWYRQDPGLGLRLIYFSYDVKMKEKGDIPEGYSVSREKKERFSLILESASTNQTSMYLCASSLSGVRSPLHFGNGTRLTVT.

This clone occurred once. The same CDR3 also results from other DNA sequences found in this sample. This chain connects TRBV9 to TRBJ2-7; TRBD1 aligns across 8 bases. The CDR3 sequence is 15 residues long. Germline CDR1 and CDR2: SGDLS and YYNGEE. The junction had 5 bases not matched to a gene; V was cut back by 0 bases and J by 3 bases. For the CDR3, the DNA is TGTGCCAGCAGCGTAGGACAGGGGAATAGCTACGAGCAGTACTTC. This gives the protein CASSVGQGNSYEQYF.

The V and J genes are TRBV15 and TRBJ2-5; a weak D match, TRBD1 (5 bases). Germline V CDR1 and CDR2: LNHNV, YYDKDF (reference sequence). Trimming stripped 0 bases from V and 6 bases from J, with 11 bases between. CDR3 length: 14 amino acids. The CDR3 region is CATSRERTIQTQYF. The CDR3 region has the DNA TGTGCCACCAGCAGAGAGAGGACAATACAGACCCAGTACTTC.

The chain combines TRBV2 with TRBJ2-7; D gene uncertain. V was shortened by 2 bases and J by 3 bases, with 14 bases between the two germline ends. The CDR3 contains 15 residues. Germline CDR1 is SNHLY and CDR2 is FYNNEI. For the CDR3, the DNA is TGTGCCAGCAGTGAACGGGCGGAAAGAATCTACGAGCAGTACTTC. Protein product: CASSERAERIYEQYF.

This clone was found a few times. The rearrangement links TRBV19 to TRBJ1-4; D not certain. CDR1 and CDR2 from the germline V gene are LNHDA and SQIVND (reference sequence). The CDR3 consists of 14 residues. Trimming stripped 3 bases from V and 6 bases from J, with 11 bases between. CDR3 coding DNA: TGTGCCAGTAGTATCCCCGACTGGGATGAAAAACTGTTTTTT. This translates into CASSIPDWDEKLFF.

Comment on this clone: Other DNA variants within this sample encode the same CDR3. The chain is built from TRBV29-1 and TRBJ1-1; tentatively, D is TRBD1 (5 bases). This CDR3 has 11 residues. Trimming removed 6 bases from V and 1 base from J, with 6 bases in between. The germline V gene has CDR1 SQVTM and CDR2 ANQGSEA. In nucleotides, the CDR3 is TGCAGCGTCGGACAGAACACTGAAGCTTTCTTT. Translated: CSVGQNTEAFF.

The J gene is TRBJ1-1, the V gene TRBV7-2; the D gene is possibly TRBD1 (5 bases). Trimming cost V 5 bases and J 5 bases, with 18 bases left between them. The CDR3 totals 15 residues. The germline CDR1 and CDR2 sequences are SGHTA and FQGNSA. CDR3 sequence: CASSTGPREWTEAFF. The CDR3 bases are TGTGCCAGCAGCACGGGACCCAGGGAATGGACTGAAGCTTTCTTT.

This clone was seen a single time. The chain recombines TRBV4-1 with TRBJ1-4; 7 bases fit TRBD1. The CDR3 length is 14 residues. Germline V lookup: CDR1 MGHRA, CDR2 YSYEKL. V gave up 5 bases and J gave up 5 bases; unmatched junction bases: 5. The CDR3: CASSEDRTNEKLFF. The DNA of the CDR3 is TGCGCCAGCAGCGAGGACAGGACAAATGAAAAACTGTTTTTT.

The chain recombines TRBV19 with TRBJ2-3, with D tentatively TRBD2 (5 bases). The CDR3 spans 16 residues. The germline CDR1 and CDR2 sequences are LNHDA and SQIVND (reference sequence). The V and J ends lost 4 bases and 5 bases respectively, with 19 bases between them. CDR3 residues: CASSTPTLGVLDTQYF. The CDR3 region has the DNA TGTGCCAGTAGTACCCCAACCCTGGGAGTTTTAGATACGCAGTATTTT.

The chain has TRBV7-6 and TRBJ2-5; possible D gene TRBD2, 6 bases. V lost 0 bases, J lost 4 bases, and 15 bases lay in between. This CDR3 contains 16 residues. CDR1 and CDR2 (germline): SGHVS, FNYEAQ. This chain's CDR3 is CASSLAEEGEGETQYF. CDR3 bases: TGTGCCAGCAGCTTAGCGGAGGAGGGAGAAGGAGAGACCCAGTACTTC.

The chain recombines TRBV6-1 with TRBJ2-5, with unresolved D. The V gene's germline CDR1 is MNHNS and CDR2 SASEGT. The V end lost 5 bases, the J end lost 1 base, and 5 bases lay between the germline ends. The CDR3 loop spans 12 amino acids. DNA of the CDR3: TGTGCCAGCAGTTTCCCCCAAGAGACCCAGTACTTC. Its protein is CASSFPQETQYF.

The genes are TRBV4-3 and TRBJ1-1; TRBD1 is a possible D gene (5 bases). The V and J ends lost 0 bases and 4 bases respectively, with 9 bases between them. Germline lookup yields CDR1 LGHNA and CDR2 YSLEER. The CDR3 sequence is 14 residues long. The CDR3 reads CASSQDLTATEAFF. CDR3 in DNA: TGCGCCAGCAGCCAAGATCTGACAGCCACTGAAGCTTTCTTT.

V gene TRBV2 combines with J gene TRBJ2-1; 9 positions match TRBD2. V trimming: 0 bases; J trimming: 5 bases; junction bases outside the gene matches: 8. The CDR3 runs to 17 residues. Germline lookup yields CDR1 SNHLY and CDR2 FYNNEI. The CDR3 nucleotides are TGTGCCAGCAGTGAAGCCTCCCTAGCGGGACCAAACAATGAGCAGTTCTTC. Its protein product is CASSEASLAGPNNEQFF.

Of note for this clone: The sample holds other DNA sequences that translate to the same CDR3. This rearrangement joins TRBV18 to TRBJ1-1; no reliable D call. V was pared by 0 bases and J by 4 bases, with 3 bases between. This CDR3 spans 12 amino acids. Germline V gene sequence: CDR1 KGHSH, CDR2 LQKENI. CDR3 sequence (DNA): TGTGCCAGCTCACCACCGGGCACTGAAGCTTTCTTT. As protein: CASSPPGTEAFF.